The clone carrying this TCR beta chain was recorded at least ten times. This sample was included in a study of Graves' ophthalmopathy and Graves' hyperthyroidism. The study amplified TCR beta CDR3 regions using RNA transcripts. RT-PCR was first run with HTBI primers, then multiplex PCR in a second round. Each CDR3 protein is one row after TCRdb ran MiXCR on the multiplex PCR reads. Of about 340,000 distinct CDR3 sequences listed, roughly 15% were seen once; the top ten hold about 12%. This TCR derives from an adult man with Graves' ophthalmopathy. The sequenced sample was peripheral blood.

For the CDR3, the DNA is TGTGCCAGCAGCTTAGGGGGCCGCGGACAGGGGCCCGCTGGCTACACCTTC. Translation gives CASSLGGRGQGPAGYTF. J is TRBJ1-2 and V is TRBV11-2; 9 bases are a match to TRBD1. V shed 1 base, J shed 7 bases, and the junction held 13 bases outside the gene matches. Germline assignment: CDR1 SGHAT and CDR2 FQNNGV. This CDR3 is built from 17 residues.